This TCR beta chain came from a study of blood T cell repertoires in COVID-19. Data came from immunoSEQ multiplex PCR; TCRdb stores just in-frame clones and leaves some out. Of some 38,000 clones in the sample, 80% were seen once. The receptor was isolated from a woman aged 65 to 85 with acute or convalescent COVID-19. The specimen sequenced was peripheral blood.

CDR3 bases: TGTGCCAGTAGACAAGGGACAGGGGGCGAGTTAGATAATTCACCCCTCCACTTT. This encodes CASRQGTGGELDNSPLHF. The chain has TRBV19 and TRBJ1-6; 12 nucleotides agree with TRBD1. The V segment lost 6 bases and the J segment 5 bases; nucleotides outside the gene matches: 11. Germline lookup yields CDR1 LNHDA and CDR2 SQIVND (reference sequence). The CDR3 sequence is 18 residues long.